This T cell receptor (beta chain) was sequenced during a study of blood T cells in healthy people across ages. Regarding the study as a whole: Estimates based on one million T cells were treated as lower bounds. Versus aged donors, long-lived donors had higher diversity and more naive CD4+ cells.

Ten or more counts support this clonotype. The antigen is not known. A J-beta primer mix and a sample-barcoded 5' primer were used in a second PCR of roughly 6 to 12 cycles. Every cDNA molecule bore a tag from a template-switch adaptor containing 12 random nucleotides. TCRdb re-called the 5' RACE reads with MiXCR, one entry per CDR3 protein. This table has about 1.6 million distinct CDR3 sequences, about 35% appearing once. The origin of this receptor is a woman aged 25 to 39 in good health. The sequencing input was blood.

The CDR3 nucleotides are TGTGCCAGCAGCTTGAGGACTACCCTCTCCTACAATGAGCAGTTCTTC. It is translated as CASSLRTTLSYNEQFF. V and J are TRBV7-2 and TRBJ2-1; tentative D call: TRBD2 (6 bases). The CDR3 is 16 residues long. V was pared by 3 bases and J by 0 bases, with 12 bases between. Germline loops: CDR1 SGHTA, CDR2 FQGNSA. The full variable domain, rest sourced from reference TRBV7-2 and TRBJ2-1, is GAGVSQSPSNKVTEKGKDVELRCDPISGHTALYWYRQSLGQGLEFLIYFQGNSAPDKSGLPSDRFSAERTGGSVSTLTIQRTQQEDSAVYLCASSLRTTLSYNEQFFGPGTRLTVL.